Listed below are T cell receptor beta chains from one sample, sequenced in a study of memory CD4+ T cells and cytomegalovirus serostatus. Sequencing was performed with immunoSEQ multiplex PCR; in TCRdb, only in-frame clones are kept and a portion is missing. Of 40,000 to 50,000 clones listed, 60% to 80% were seen once; the top ten hold 0.75% to 1%. What was sequenced was memory CD4+ T cells from blood. These receptors were obtained from an adult in good health and CMV-seronegative. CDR3s include the opening cysteine and the closing phenylalanine or tryptophan. A D gene is named only where the DNA matches it firmly. Size is stated for part of the rows, as once, few or many counts, or as a class when the clone is expanded.

D	V	J	size	DNA	CDR3
.	TRBV4-2	TRBJ1-6	few	TGTGCCAGCAGCCCTCGGGACGGTAATTCACCCCTCCACTTT	CASSPRDGNSPLHF
TRBD1	TRBV7-2	TRBJ1-1	.	TGTGCCAGCAGCATATTGACAGGGCCTGCTTTCTTT	CASSILTGPAFF
.	TRBV6-1	TRBJ1-2	.	TGTGCCAGCAGTGGGGTCCGGGCTAACTATGGCTACACCTTC	CASSGVRANYGYTF
.	TRBV6-6	TRBJ2-6	.	TGTGCCAGCAGTTATAGCAGGGCAGGGGCCAACGTCCTGACTTTC	CASSYSRAGANVLTF
.	TRBV6-5	TRBJ2-3	.	TGTGCCACAACACCGGGCCACCCCACAGATACGCAGTATTTT	CATTPGHPTDTQYF
TRBD1	TRBV19	TRBJ1-6	.	TGTGCCAGTAACCCCACAGGGGATTCACCCCTCCACTTT	CASNPTGDSPLHF
.	TRBV6-1	TRBJ1-2	few	TGTGCCAGCAGTGAAGTTGGACAGCGCTATGGCTACACCTTC	CASSEVGQRYGYTF
.	TRBV6-1	TRBJ1-3	.	TGTGCCAGCAGTGGACGCGGAAACAGGGAAGTTAACACCATATATTTT	CASSGRGNREVNTIYF
.	TRBV10-3	TRBJ2-7	.	TGTGCCATCAGCCAGGGGGGCTACTCCTACGAGCAGTACTTC	CAISQGGYSYEQYF
.	TRBV9	TRBJ2-5	once	TGTGCCAGCAGCGTAAATGGGCTGTCCGAAGAGACCCAGTACTTC	CASSVNGLSEETQYF
.	TRBV30	TRBJ2-5	few	TGTGCCTGGAGCCGCGGGACCCAGTACTTC	CAWSRGTQYF
TRBD1	TRBV5-4	TRBJ2-1	.	TGTGCCAGCAGCGAAAGGACAGGCCTGTACAATGAGCAGTTCTTC	CASSERTGLYNEQFF
.	TRBV19	TRBJ2-4	.	TGTGCCAGTAGCCAAGGTGGGGGTCTAGCCAAAAACATTCAGTACTTC	CASSQGGGLAKNIQYF
TRBD2	TRBV19	TRBJ2-7	.	TGTGCCAGTAGTATGTCGAGCGGGGGGTACGAGCAGTACTTC	CASSMSSGGYEQYF
TRBD1	TRBV5-8	TRBJ1-3	.	TGTGCCAGCAGCCCGTCGTGGGGACAGGGGTATTCTGGAAACACCATATATTTT	CASSPSWGQGYSGNTIYF
.	TRBV5-5	TRBJ1-3	.	TGTGCCAGCAGCTTATCTGCTGGAAACACCATATATTTT	CASSLSAGNTIYF
.	TRBV10-2	TRBJ1-6	.	TGCGCCAGCAGTGAGTCTTCCCCGGGACACCATTCACCCCTCCACTTT	CASSESSPGHHSPLHF
.	TRBV13	TRBJ1-2	.	TGTGCCAGCAGTCTAAGGGCTAACTATGGCTACACCTTC	CASSLRANYGYTF
.	TRBV19	TRBJ1-6	.	TGTGCCAGTAGAAAGGCAGGAACCGATTCACCCCTCCACTTT	CASRKAGTDSPLHF
.	TRBV5-6	TRBJ2-7	.	TGTGCCAGCAGCTTAATGGCAGCCTACGAGCAGTACTTC	CASSLMAAYEQYF
.	TRBV20-1	TRBJ1-2	few	TGCAGTGCTACCCGCGACAGATACTACACCTTC	CSATRDRYYTF
.	TRBV7-2	TRBJ2-5	.	TGTGCCAGCAGCTTAGAGGGCCAGCCGACAAAGACCCAGTACTTC	CASSLEGQPTKTQYF
.	TRBV6-5	TRBJ1-1	.	TGTGCCAGCAGTTACAGAACGGATAAAATGAACACTGAAGCTTTCTTT	CASSYRTDKMNTEAFF
.	TRBV4-3	TRBJ1-1	.	TGCGCCAGCAGCCCCGCCAATGTGGGTTCTGAAGCTTTCTTT	CASSPANVGSEAFF
TRBD1	TRBV6-1	TRBJ1-4	.	TGTGCCACCGACGGGACAGGGGGCGAAAAACTGTTTTTT	CATDGTGGEKLFF
TRBD1	TRBV30	TRBJ1-2	.	TGTGCCACATCCCGGGACAGGCCTTATGGCTACACCTTC	CATSRDRPYGYTF
.	TRBV4-1	TRBJ1-1	.	TGCGCCAGCAGCCACAAAGCGGACACTGAAGCTTTCTTT	CASSHKADTEAFF
.	TRBV4-1	TRBJ1-6	.	TGCGCCAGCAGCCTCGCAAGTCCGAGGGGGTTGGGGACACCCCTCCACTTT	CASSLASPRGLGTPLHF
.	TRBV28	TRBJ2-7	.	TGTGCCAGCATGGAGTATCGCAGGGGGGACGAGCAGTACTTC	CASMEYRRGDEQYF
TRBD1	TRBV4-2	TRBJ2-7	.	TGTGCCAGCAGCCAAGATCTGAAACAGGGGGACGAGCAGTACTTC	CASSQDLKQGDEQYF
TRBD1	TRBV7-2	TRBJ2-2	.	TGTGCCAGCAGCCCCGGGACAGGGTGGAACACCGGGGAGCTGTTTTTT	CASSPGTGWNTGELFF
TRBD1	TRBV30	TRBJ1-2	.	TGTGCCTGGAGTGTATGGAGGGTCAGGGGGCGAGATGGCTACACCTTC	CAWSVWRVRGRDGYTF
.	TRBV19	TRBJ1-4	.	TGTGCCAGTAGTATAGGGGGGAAAAAACTGTTTTTT	CASSIGGKKLFF
TRBD1	TRBV27	TRBJ1-2	.	TGTGCCAGCAGTAAGCGACAGGGACCTAACTATGGCTACACCTTC	CASSKRQGPNYGYTF
.	TRBV6-5	TRBJ2-7	.	TGTGCCAGCAGTTACCCCCAGGGATTCGAGCAGTACTTC	CASSYPQGFEQYF
.	TRBV4-3	TRBJ1-1	.	TGCGCCAGCAGCCAAGATGCCGGGGGCGGACGGGACACTGAAGCTTTCTTT	CASSQDAGGGRDTEAFF
TRBD2	TRBV15	TRBJ2-7	.	TGTGCCACCAGCAGACTTGGGGCTAGCGGGGGCCGAGGGTTGTACGAGCAGTACTTC	CATSRLGASGGRGLYEQYF
.	TRBV7-2	TRBJ1-5	.	TGTGCCAGCAGCTTACAGGGTTGGGATCAGCCCCAGCATTTT	CASSLQGWDQPQHF